These 9 T cell receptor beta chains came from one sample sequenced in a study of monozygotic twins with cystic fibrosis. Only in-frame clones appear in the TCRdb table, and some are missing; sequencing was by immunoSEQ multiplex PCR. This table holds around 20,000 clones, more than 75% found once. The source material was blood. The receptors come from a woman aged 25 to 39 with cystic fibrosis.

This clone has just one count. V usage is TRBV4-1 and J usage is TRBJ2-1; 10 bases fit TRBD1. CDR1 and CDR2 (germline): MGHRA, YSYEKL. The ends lost 3 bases at V and 10 bases at J; junction bases unmatched: 3. This CDR3 contains 13 residues. The CDR3, as DNA: TGCGCCAGCAGCCAGGGACAGGGGTGGGAGCAGTTCTTC. It encodes CASSQGQGWEQFF.

This chain links TRBV29-1 with TRBJ2-5; D might be TRBD2 (6 bases). Germline loops: CDR1 SQVTM, CDR2 ANQGSEA. This CDR3 contains 13 residues. V lost 5 bases and J lost 2, with 12 bases in between. DNA for the CDR3: TGCAGCGTTTCACCGGGACTTCAAGAGACCCAGTACTTC. Protein: CSVSPGLQETQYF.

The gene calls are TRBV6-6 and TRBJ1-1; no reliable D call. The CDR3 has 13 residues. Germline CDR1 is MNHNY and CDR2 is SVGAGI (reference sequence). Trimming took off 7 bases at V and 1 base at J, with 10 bases between the two ends. DNA of the CDR3: TGTGCCAGCACGGGATCAAAGAACACTGAAGCTTTCTTT. This codes for CASTGSKNTEAFF.

The chain is built from TRBV7-9 and TRBJ2-7; no reliable D call. The V end was cut by 5 bases, the J end by 2 bases, with 7 bases between. CDR3 length equals 12 residues. CDR1 and CDR2 (germline): SEHNR, FQNEAQ (reference sequence). This CDR3 is CASSMWAYEQYF. The CDR3, as DNA: TGTGCCAGCAGCATGTGGGCCTACGAGCAGTACTTC.

The CDR3 region is CASSSYDRDRPTQYF. CDR3 bases: TGTGCCAGCAGCTCGTACGACAGGGATCGTCCTACGCAGTATTTT. V and J are TRBV5-6 and TRBJ2-3; 7 bases fit TRBD1. The CDR3 covers 15 residues. Unmatched junction bases numbered 12, after V lost 3 bases and J lost 8 bases. The V gene's germline CDR1 is SGHDT and CDR2 YYEEEE.

In this sample, this clone turned up once. This CDR3 is CASSSDTTNRGHGAFF. The CDR3 DNA follows: TGTGCCAGCAGTTCTGACACCACAAACAGGGGGCATGGGGCTTTCTTT. The genes are TRBV7-6 and TRBJ1-1; the match to TRBD1 covers 9 bases. V lost 6 bases and J lost 11; bases outside the gene matches: 19. The length of the CDR3 is 16 residues. CDR1 is SGHVS, CDR2 FNYEAQ, per germline.

The rearrangement links TRBV11-2 to TRBJ2-5, with TRBD1 identical over 11 bases. CDR3 length: 17 amino acids. In germline, CDR1 is SGHAT, CDR2 FQNNGV. Trimming removed 3 bases from V and 5 bases from J; junction bases left unmatched: 11. The CDR3, as DNA: TGTGCCAGCAGCTTCAGTTGGACAGGGGGCAACGGGGAGACCCAGTACTTC. Its translation: CASSFSWTGGNGETQYF.

The V gene is TRBV4-1, the J gene TRBJ2-3, with a weak D call TRBD1 (5 bases). Trimming took 2 bases from V and 2 from J, leaving 11 bases between them. The CDR3 runs to 15 residues. The V gene's germline CDR1 is MGHRA and CDR2 YSYEKL. The CDR3 nucleotides are TGCGCCAGCAGCCAATACGTGGGGCCCACAGATACGCAGTATTTT. It translates to CASSQYVGPTDTQYF.

This rearrangement joins TRBV5-1 to TRBJ2-3; either TRBD1 or TRBD2 may supply D (6 bases each). The V end lost 1 base, the J end lost 2 bases, and 14 bases lay between the germline ends. Germline-derived CDR1 and CDR2 are SGHRS and YFSETQ. This CDR3 comprises 16 residues. The CDR3 sequence: CASSLLGGYPTDTQYF. In nucleotides, the CDR3 is TGCGCCAGCAGCTTGCTCGGGGGCTACCCCACAGATACGCAGTATTTT. Full variable domain (missing parts from reference TRBV5-1 and TRBJ2-3): KAGVTQTPRYLIKTRGQQVTLSCSPISGHRSVSWYQQTPGQGLQFLFEYFSETQRNKGNFPGRFSGRQFSNSRSEMNVSTLELGDSALYLCASSLLGGYPTDTQYFGPGTRLTVL.